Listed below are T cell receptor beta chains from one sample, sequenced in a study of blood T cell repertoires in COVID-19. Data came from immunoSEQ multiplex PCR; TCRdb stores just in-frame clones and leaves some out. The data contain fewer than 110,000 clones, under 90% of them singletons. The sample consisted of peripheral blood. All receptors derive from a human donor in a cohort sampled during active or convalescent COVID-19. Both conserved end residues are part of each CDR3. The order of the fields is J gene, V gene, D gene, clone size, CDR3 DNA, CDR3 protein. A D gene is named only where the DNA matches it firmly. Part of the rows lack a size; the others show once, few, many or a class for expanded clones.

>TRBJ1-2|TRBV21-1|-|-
TGTGCCAGCAGCAGGCGGGTAGGGAACTATGGCTACACCTTC
CASSRRVGNYGYTF
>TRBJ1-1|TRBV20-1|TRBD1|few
TGCAGTGCTAGTAGGGGGCTGAACACTGAAGCTTTCTTT
CSASRGLNTEAFF
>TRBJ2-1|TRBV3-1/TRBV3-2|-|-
TGTGCCAGCAGCCAAGTAGGGGGGGCTTTATACAATGAGCAGTTCTTC
CASSQVGGALYNEQFF
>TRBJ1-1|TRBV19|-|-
TGTGCCAGTAGTATCTCAGGGGCTGGAACTGAAGCTTTCTTT
CASSISGAGTEAFF
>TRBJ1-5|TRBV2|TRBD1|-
TGTGCCAGCAGGCCGACAGGGGGCTATCAGCCCCAGCATTTT
CASRPTGGYQPQHF
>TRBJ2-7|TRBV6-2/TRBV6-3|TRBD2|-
TGTGCCAGCAGTTACGGGACTAGCGGGGACCCCTACGAGCAGTACTTC
CASSYGTSGDPYEQYF
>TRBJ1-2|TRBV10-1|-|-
TGCGCCAGCAGTGAGTCCAGGGCCTATGGCTACACCTTC
CASSESRAYGYTF
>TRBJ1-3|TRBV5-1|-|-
TGCGCCAGCAGCCCGGAGGAGGGCCTTCGCTCTGGAAACACCATATATTTT
CASSPEEGLRSGNTIYF
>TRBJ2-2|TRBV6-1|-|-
TGTGCCAGCAGTGAGGTCAGGTACGGGGAGCTGTTTTTT
CASSEVRYGELFF
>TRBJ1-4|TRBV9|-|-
TGTGCCAGCAGCCTTAGTGGGCCCTCCGAAAAACTGTTTTTT
CASSLSGPSEKLFF
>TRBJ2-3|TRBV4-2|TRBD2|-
TGTGCCAGCAGCCGTAACGCGGGGGGGCCGGTCACAGATACGCAGTATTTT
CASSRNAGGPVTDTQYF
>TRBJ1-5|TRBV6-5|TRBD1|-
TGTGCCAGCAGACGAGGACAGGGCTCCAATCAGCCCCAGCATTTT
CASRRGQGSNQPQHF
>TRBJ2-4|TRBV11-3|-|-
TGTGCCAGCAGCTTAGGACTCGCGGGTGAGGCAATTCAGTACTTC
CASSLGLAGEAIQYF
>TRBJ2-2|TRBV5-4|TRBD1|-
TGTGCCAGCAGCCCGGCCGGGGCGCAGGGGGCCGGGGAGCTGTTTTTT
CASSPAGAQGAGELFF
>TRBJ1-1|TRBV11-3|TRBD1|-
TGTGCCAGCAGCTTAACCCCCGGGACAGGGGGGAACACTGAAGCTTTCTTT
CASSLTPGTGGNTEAFF
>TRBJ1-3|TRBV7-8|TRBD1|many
TGTGCCAGCAGCTTAGGGACAGGGTCTACTGGAAACACCATATATTTT
CASSLGTGSTGNTIYF
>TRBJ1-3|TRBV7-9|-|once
TGTGCCAGCAGCTTCGGTGAGGTTCGAAACACCATATATTTT
CASSFGEVRNTIYF
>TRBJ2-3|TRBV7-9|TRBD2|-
TGTGCCAGCAGAGTAGCGGGGGCCGACACCCTAGCAGGAGATACGCAGTATTTT
CASRVAGADTLAGDTQYF
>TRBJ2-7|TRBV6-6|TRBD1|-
TGTGCCAGCAGACAGAGGACAGGGGAAGGCTACGAGCAGTACTTC
CASRQRTGEGYEQYF
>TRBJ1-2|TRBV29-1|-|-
TGCAGCGTTGACCACGACAACAAGGCATACTATGGCTACACCTTC
CSVDHDNKAYYGYTF
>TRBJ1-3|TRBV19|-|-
TGTGCCAGTAGTATTTTGGGGGGTTACTCTGGAAACACCATATATTTT
CASSILGGYSGNTIYF
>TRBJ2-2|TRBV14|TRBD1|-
TGTGCCAGCAGCCAAGGCCCGGGACAGGGGGCCGGGGAGCTGTTTTTT
CASSQGPGQGAGELFF
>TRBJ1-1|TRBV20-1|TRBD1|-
TGCAGTGCTAGTGGGACAGTTGAAGCTTTCTTT
CSASGTVEAFF
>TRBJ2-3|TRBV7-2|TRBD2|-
TGTGCCAGCAGCTTAGAGGGGACTAGCGGGGGACCCCCTTCATTT
CASSLEGTSGGPPSF